Presented here are 18 T cell receptor beta chains from one specimen sequenced in a study of vaccination and CD4 T cells after COVID-19. The treatment: approximately 11-day PBMC culture with coronavirus spike peptide pools or control peptides (ViraFEST assay). Antigens for these TCRs are unknown. At the Johns Hopkins FTIC core, DNA taken from cultured CD4+ T cells was sequenced by way of the Oncomine TCR Beta short-read assay. One entry per CDR3 protein, called by TCRdb with MiXCR from the PCR reads. The repertoire holds 9,700 or so distinct CDR3 sequences, with under 75% as singletons. Sequencing used CD4+ T cells from blood, cultured in vitro. The source of these receptors is a human donor who had recovered from COVID-19.

The chain employs TRBV19 and TRBJ2-1; D is ambiguous. Germline CDR1 is LNHDA and CDR2 is SQIVND (reference sequence). The CDR3 spans 14 residues. V was trimmed by 1 base and J by 3 bases, leaving 7 bases between them. The CDR3 spells CASSIGRLYNEQFF. The DNA for the CDR3 is TGTGCCAGTAGTATAGGGCGGCTCTACAATGAGCAGTTCTTC.

The CDR3 nucleotides are TGCAGTGCTAGAGTGCGACAGGCGAACACTGAAGCTTTCTTT. It translates to CSARVRQANTEAFF. The chain joins TRBV20-1 to TRBJ1-1; D might be TRBD1 (6 bases). Germline V CDR1 and CDR2: DFQATT, SNEGSKA (reference sequence). This CDR3 region has 14 residues. Trimming took 1 base from V and 1 from J, leaving 10 bases between them.

This chain links TRBV23-1 with TRBJ1-1; 10 bases fit TRBD1. TRBV23-1 is an ORF, with its function uncertain. The CDR3 contains 14 residues. Germline trimming cut 3 bases from V and 7 bases from J; bases unmatched to any gene: 5. CDR3 region: CASSHPRTGGEAFF. The CDR3 nucleotides read TGCGCCAGCAGTCACCCTCGGACAGGGGGTGAAGCTTTCTTT.

The rearrangement links TRBV20-1 to TRBJ1-5; D ambiguous. The ends were cut back, 3 bases at V and 3 bases at J, with 15 bases in the middle. This CDR3 has 15 residues. Germline loops: CDR1 DFQATT, CDR2 SNEGSKA (reference sequence). The chain's CDR3 is CSARVQDGSNQPQHF. CDR3 sequence (DNA): TGCAGTGCTAGGGTGCAGGACGGCTCCAATCAGCCCCAGCATTTT.

The chain recombines TRBV11-1 with TRBJ2-3; D perhaps matches TRBD1 (5 bases). The CDR3 runs 14 residues. Germline V CDR1 and CDR2: SGHAT, FQDESV (reference sequence). The V and J ends lost 1 base and 6 bases respectively, with 11 bases between them. For the CDR3, the DNA is TGTGCCAGCAGCTTAGGTGAGGCAGGGGATACGCAGTATTTT. Translation gives CASSLGEAGDTQYF.

V usage is TRBV2 and J usage is TRBJ1-1, with unresolved D. Between the trimmed V and J ends, which lost 2 bases and 1 base, there was a span of 8 bases. CDR1 is SNHLY, CDR2 FYNNEI, per germline. The CDR3 has 14 amino acids. CDR3 bases: TGTGCCAGCAGTGAAAATAGGCAGAACACTGAAGCTTTCTTT. Amino acids: CASSENRQNTEAFF.

This chain uses TRBV25-1 with TRBJ1-2; TRBD1 matches at 9 bases. CDR1 MGHDK and CDR2 SYGVNS come from the germline V gene. CDR3 size: 16 residues. V was clipped by 5 bases and J by 5 bases; unmatched bases: 12. CDR3 in DNA: TGTGCCAGCAGTCCGGGACAGGGTACCCTCTCATATGGCTACACCTTC. Its translation: CASSPGQGTLSYGYTF.

The genes are TRBV2 and TRBJ1-5; no definite D call. The CDR3 contains 10 residues. The V gene lost 6 bases and the J gene lost 5 bases, with 2 bases spanning the gap. Germline values: CDR1 SNHLY, CDR2 FYNNEI. DNA for the CDR3: TGTGCCAGCAGCTATCAGCCCCAGCATTTT. Translating gives CASSYQPQHF.

Notes on this clonotype: A much larger clone is a single base away; this may be a read error. The CDR3 is CSAKDGQTNEELFF. As DNA, the CDR3 is TGCAGTGCTAAGGACGGCCAAACTAATGAAGAACTGTTTTTT. The J gene is TRBJ1-4, the V gene TRBV20-1, with D hard to call. The germline V gene has CDR1 DFQATT and CDR2 SNEGSKA (reference sequence). This CDR3 is built from 14 residues.

This clonotype showed up just a few times. The chain couples TRBV7-2 to TRBJ1-6, with D unclear. The V and J ends lost 6 bases and 7 bases respectively, with 19 bases between them. The CDR3 is made up of 16 amino acids. In germline, CDR1 is SGHTA, CDR2 FQGNSA. CDR3 in DNA: TGTGCCAGCAGGTCTTGGGCACCCCCAAGGAATTCACCCCTCCACTTT. This sequence encodes CASRSWAPPRNSPLHF.

The rearrangement links TRBV20-1 to TRBJ1-2; D might be TRBD1 (6 bases). The length of the CDR3 is 16 residues. The V gene's germline CDR1 is DFQATT and CDR2 SNEGSKA (reference sequence). V lost 0 bases and J 3 bases, leaving 17 bases between the germline ends. CDR3 loop: CSARDSGGAGDYGYTF. CDR3 DNA sequence: TGCAGTGCTAGAGATTCCGGGGGCGCGGGAGACTATGGCTACACCTTC.

CDR3 sequence (DNA): TGTGCCAGCAGGAGCGGGAGCTCCTACAATGAGCAGTTCTTC. This codes for CASRSGSSYNEQFF. The chain employs TRBV6-2 or TRBV6-3 and TRBJ2-1; 8 bases map to TRBD2. V trimming: 6 bases; J trimming: 0 bases; junction bases outside the gene matches: 1. Germline CDR1 reads MNHEY; CDR2 reads SVGEGT. The CDR3 totals 14 residues.

The CDR3 loop reads CASSLASTGGGSGANVLTF. The CDR3 DNA reads TGTGCCAGCAGCTTAGCGTCGACAGGGGGGGGCTCTGGGGCCAACGTCCTGACTTTC. The chain combines TRBV7-2 with TRBJ2-6; the match to TRBD1 covers 9 bases. Germline V lookup: CDR1 SGHTA, CDR2 FQGNSA. V was clipped by 0 bases and J by 0 bases; unmatched bases: 6. CDR3 length equals 19 residues.

This clonotype occurred a few times. The chain employs TRBV6-2 or TRBV6-3 and TRBJ2-5; TRBD2 aligns across 10 bases. CDR1 MNHEY and CDR2 SVGEGT come from the germline V gene. V dropped 6 bases and J dropped 2; count of bases not matched to a gene: 6. The CDR3 runs 15 residues. The CDR3 nucleotides are TGTGCCAGCAGGGATAGCGGGGGGCCTCAAGAGACCCAGTACTTC. It encodes CASRDSGGPQETQYF.

This chain joins TRBV20-1 and TRBJ2-1; no clear D. Germline lookup yields CDR1 DFQATT and CDR2 SNEGSKA (reference sequence). V shed 3 bases and J shed 6 bases, with 6 bases lying between them. There are 11 residues in the CDR3. The CDR3 bases are TGCAGTGCTAGGCAGAGCAATGAGCAGTTCTTC. This sequence encodes CSARQSNEQFF.

The gene calls are TRBV6-5 and TRBJ2-7, with D possibly matching TRBD2 (6 bases). Trimming pared 4 bases from V and 0 bases from J, leaving 10 bases between. The CDR3 totals 14 residues. The germline gives CDR1 MNHEY, CDR2 SVGAGI. CDR3 coding DNA: TGTGCCAGCAGTTCCGGGACTCGCTCCTACGAGCAGTACTTC. Protein sequence: CASSSGTRSYEQYF.

V and J are TRBV6-5 and TRBJ2-3; D may be TRBD1 or TRBD2 (5 bases each). CDR1 is MNHEY and CDR2 is SVGAGI in the germline V gene. This CDR3 spans 17 amino acids. Trimming pared 0 bases from V and 4 bases from J, leaving 17 bases between. CDR3 protein: CASSYSGTPPVPDTQYF. The CDR3, as DNA: TGTGCCAGCAGTTACTCGGGGACGCCACCGGTCCCAGATACGCAGTATTTT.

V gene TRBV29-1 combines with J gene TRBJ1-1; D unclear. The CDR3 spans 13 residues. V was cut by 7 bases and J by 0 bases, with 12 bases left in between. CDR1 is SQVTM and CDR2 is ANQGSEA in the germline V gene. The CDR3 DNA is TGCAGCGGAATGTGGAGCTTGAACACTGAAGCTTTCTTT. As protein: CSGMWSLNTEAFF.